A single sample gave rise to the 21 T cell receptor beta chains below, sequenced in a study of T-cell memory formation after mild COVID-19. TCRdb processed the 5' RACE reads anew with MiXCR; each CDR3 protein has one entry. The sample contains some 290,000 distinct CDR3 sequences, roughly 16% of which appear only once. Sequencing used PBMCs or a T cell subset sorted from them (not recorded which). All receptors come from a man aged 18-30 years who had mild COVID-19 (a few samples of this study predate the infection). Cell type and time point are not known.

This clonotype appeared a single time. The gene calls are TRBV9 and TRBJ2-3; TRBD1 might be the D (6 bases). Per the germline V gene, CDR1 is SGDLS and CDR2 is YYNGEE. This CDR3 has 15 amino acids. Trimming shortened V by 3 bases and J by 1 base, and 12 bases separated the two germline ends. The CDR3, as DNA: TGTGCCAGCAGCGAGAACTACAGGGGCACAGATACGCAGTATTTT. Its protein product is CASSENYRGTDTQYF.

This clonotype was recorded many times. The V gene is TRBV7-9, the J gene TRBJ1-5; D possibly corresponds to TRBD1 (6 bases). The CDR3 has 16 residues. CDR1 and CDR2 from the germline V gene are SEHNR and FQNEAQ (reference sequence). The V gene lost 5 bases and the J gene lost 3 bases, with 17 bases spanning the gap. CDR3 coding DNA: TGTGCCAGCAGCCCCGGGAGGGGGGTCAACAATCAGCCCCAGCATTTT. Its translation is CASSPGRGVNNQPQHF.

This sequence joins TRBV29-1 and TRBJ1-2, with D perhaps matching TRBD1 (5 bases). The ends were cut back, 7 bases at V and 1 base at J, with 16 bases in the middle. The germline V gene has CDR1 SQVTM and CDR2 ANQGSEA. This CDR3 has 14 amino acids. The CDR3 DNA reads as TGCAGCGGCGGGGGAGGAGAAGGTAACTATGGCTACACCTTC. It translates to CSGGGGEGNYGYTF.

In DNA, the CDR3 is TGCGCCAGCAGCTTAACCCAGGGGGTGGTCAACTATGGCTACACCTTC. This encodes CASSLTQGVVNYGYTF. The chain employs TRBV5-1 and TRBJ1-2; 7 bases line up with TRBD1. This CDR3 is built from 16 residues. The germline gives CDR1 SGHRS, CDR2 YFSETQ. J was trimmed by 2 bases and V by 2 bases; bases with no gene match: 9. Variable domain in full (rest from reference TRBV5-1 and TRBJ1-2): KAGVTQTPRYLIKTRGQQVTLSCSPISGHRSVSWYQQTPGQGLQFLFEYFSETQRNKGNFPGRFSGRQFSNSRSEMNVSTLELGDSALYLCASSLTQGVVNYGYTFGSGTRLTVV.

This CDR3 reads CASSLSTGSYEQYF. CDR3 bases: TGTGCCAGCAGCTTGTCGACAGGATCCTACGAGCAGTACTTC. The V call is TRBV7-7, the J call TRBJ2-7; D is possibly TRBD1 (6 bases). This CDR3 is built from 14 residues. Trimming shortened V by 3 bases and J by 1 base, and 10 bases separated the two germline ends. The germline gives CDR1 SSHAT, CDR2 FNYEAQ (reference sequence).

By share, this clonotype counts as large. The chain employs TRBV4-1 and TRBJ2-1, with 8 nucleotides matching TRBD2. The CDR3 runs to 15 residues. J was trimmed by 9 bases and V by 0 bases; bases with no gene match: 7. Germline CDR1 MGHRA, CDR2 YSYEKL. Here the CDR3 reads CASSQDSGGAGEQFF. CDR3 sequence (DNA): TGCGCCAGCAGCCAAGATTCCGGGGGGGCCGGTGAGCAGTTCTTC.

CDR3 sequence: CASRRTDHNYGYTF. The CDR3 DNA is TGTGCCAGCAGACGGACAGACCACAACTATGGCTACACCTTC. The chain has TRBV2 and TRBJ1-2, with D possibly being TRBD1 (6 bases). Germline-derived CDR1 and CDR2 are SNHLY and FYNNEI. V lost 6 bases and J 2 bases, leaving 13 bases between the germline ends. The CDR3 extends over 14 amino acids.

The table lists this clonotype with a few counts. The J gene is TRBJ1-1, the V gene TRBV5-1; no firm D call. CDR1 SGHRS and CDR2 YFSETQ come from the germline V gene. Trimming left V 3 bases short and J 8 bases short, with 14 bases between. The CDR3 consists of 13 residues. The CDR3: CASSSGPIEEAFF. In DNA, the CDR3 is TGCGCCAGCAGCTCCGGTCCCATAGAGGAAGCTTTCTTT. The full variable domain, its missing parts supplied by reference TRBV5-1 and TRBJ1-1, is KAGVTQTPRYLIKTRGQQVTLSCSPISGHRSVSWYQQTPGQGLQFLFEYFSETQRNKGNFPGRFSGRQFSNSRSEMNVSTLELGDSALYLCASSSGPIEEAFFGQGTRLTVV.

In this sample, this clonotype turned up many times. The V call is TRBV12-3 or TRBV12-4, the J call TRBJ1-5; D ambiguous. The CDR3 length is 14 residues. V was pared by 5 bases and J by 4 bases, with 12 bases between. CDR3 in amino acids: CASSHAGRNQPQHF. In DNA, the CDR3 is TGTGCCAGCAGTCACGCCGGCCGGAATCAGCCCCAGCATTTT.

The table lists this clonotype with many counts. This chain uses TRBV7-2 with TRBJ2-1; D not certain. This CDR3 comprises 12 residues. The ends were cut back, 8 bases at V and 6 bases at J, with 11 bases in the middle. Germline values: CDR1 SGHTA, CDR2 FQGNSA. The CDR3 loop reads CASETTRNEQFF. The CDR3 DNA is TGTGCCAGCGAGACGACCCGCAATGAGCAGTTCTTC.

V is TRBV7-8 and J is TRBJ2-1; 9 bases map to TRBD1. The CDR3 has 14 residues. Germline-derived CDR1 and CDR2 are SGHVS and FQNEAQ. The ends lost 5 bases at V and 4 bases at J; junction bases unmatched: 3. In DNA, the CDR3 is TGTGCCAGCAGCGACAGGGGGTCTTACAATGAGCAGTTCTTC. Its protein is CASSDRGSYNEQFF.

This clonotype was recorded many times. The CDR3 region is CASCTPGGTEAFF. The CDR3 nucleotides are TGTGCCAGCTGCACTCCGGGGGGAACTGAAGCTTTCTTT. The gene calls are TRBV27 and TRBJ1-1, with a weak D call TRBD1 (5 bases). Per germline, CDR1 MNHEY and CDR2 SMNVEV (reference sequence). CDR3 length equals 13 residues. V lost 8 bases, J lost 5 bases, and 15 bases lay in between.

This clonotype occurred a few times. This rearrangement joins TRBV5-4 to TRBJ1-1; TRBD1 matches at 7 bases. Per germline, CDR1 SGHNT and CDR2 YYREEE (reference sequence). The V segment lost 4 bases and the J segment 3 bases; nucleotides outside the gene matches: 12. This CDR3 region has 16 residues. This chain's CDR3 is CASSPRQGRGDTEAFF. CDR3 nucleotide sequence: TGTGCCAGCAGCCCCCGACAGGGACGGGGTGACACTGAAGCTTTCTTT.

Many counts were recorded for this clonotype. The V gene is TRBV7-2, the J gene TRBJ1-4, with D possibly TRBD1 on 5 matching bases. The CDR3 length is 13 residues. Deletions cut 8 bases from V and 0 bases from J, with 7 bases between. Germline CDR1 is SGHTA and CDR2 is FQGNSA. CDR3 nucleotide sequence: TGTGCCAGCCAGACAGCAACTAATGAAAAACTGTTTTTT. This translates into CASQTATNEKLFF.

The chain links TRBV7-3 to TRBJ2-5; 15 nucleotides line up with TRBD2. Germline values: CDR1 SGHTA, CDR2 FQGTGA. CDR3 length: 17 amino acids. The ends lost 5 bases at V and 4 bases at J; junction bases unmatched: 8. CDR3 in DNA: TGTGCCAGCAGCCCCGGACTAGCGGGGGGGTTAGGAGAGACCCAGTACTTC. Translating it yields CASSPGLAGGLGETQYF.

The CDR3, as DNA: TGTGCCAGCCGTGAGGGCATTACGCAGTATTTT. This sequence encodes CASREGITQYF. The chain uses TRBV7-2 and TRBJ2-3, with D tentatively TRBD2 (5 bases). Germline assignment: CDR1 SGHTA and CDR2 FQGNSA. This CDR3 region has 11 residues. The germline V and J ends were trimmed by 8 bases and 8 bases, with 11 bases remaining between them.

V usage is TRBV5-1 and J usage is TRBJ2-7, with D uncertain. CDR1 is SGHRS, CDR2 YFSETQ, per germline. This CDR3 contains 14 residues. The V and J ends lost 0 bases and 7 bases respectively, with 14 bases between them. The CDR3 sequence is CASSLDPLGREQYV. The CDR3 coding sequence is TGCGCCAGCAGCTTGGACCCCCTCGGGCGGGAGCAGTACGTC.

This chain uses TRBV5-6 with TRBJ2-5; D is undetermined. The CDR3 is 15 residues long. The germline V and J ends were trimmed by 4 bases and 1 base, with 14 bases remaining between them. The germline gives CDR1 SGHDT, CDR2 YYEEEE. The chain's CDR3 is CASSPLVSTQETQYF. Here the CDR3 DNA reads TGTGCCAGCAGCCCGTTGGTGTCCACCCAAGAGACCCAGTACTTC.

The chain combines TRBV20-1 with TRBJ2-7; a weak D match, TRBD2 (5 bases). Between the trimmed V and J ends, which lost 6 bases and 4 bases, there was a span of 19 bases. CDR3 length: 14 residues. Per the germline V gene, CDR1 is DFQATT and CDR2 is SNEGSKA (reference sequence). The CDR3 nucleotides are TGCAGTGCCCGGGCGCAGCGGTCGAGATACGAGCAGTACTTC. Residues: CSARAQRSRYEQYF.

This clonotype was observed many times. The chain has TRBV4-2 and TRBJ2-1; D is unclear. Germline CDR1 reads LGHNA; CDR2 reads YNFKEQ. The CDR3 loop spans 15 amino acids. V gave up 2 bases and J gave up 2 bases, with 10 bases separating them. The CDR3 DNA is TGTGCCAGCAGCCAAAGATCGCGTGCCTACAATGAGCAGTTCTTC. This encodes CASSQRSRAYNEQFF.

This clonotype has only a few counts. J is TRBJ1-2 and V is TRBV6-5; 8 nucleotides align to TRBD1. V shed 0 bases and J 6 bases; nucleotides not matched to a gene: 3. CDR1 is MNHEY, CDR2 SVGAGI, per germline. The CDR3 runs to 14 residues. The CDR3, as DNA: TGTGCCAGCAGTTACTCGACAGGGGAGGATGGCTACACCTTC. Translating gives CASSYSTGEDGYTF.